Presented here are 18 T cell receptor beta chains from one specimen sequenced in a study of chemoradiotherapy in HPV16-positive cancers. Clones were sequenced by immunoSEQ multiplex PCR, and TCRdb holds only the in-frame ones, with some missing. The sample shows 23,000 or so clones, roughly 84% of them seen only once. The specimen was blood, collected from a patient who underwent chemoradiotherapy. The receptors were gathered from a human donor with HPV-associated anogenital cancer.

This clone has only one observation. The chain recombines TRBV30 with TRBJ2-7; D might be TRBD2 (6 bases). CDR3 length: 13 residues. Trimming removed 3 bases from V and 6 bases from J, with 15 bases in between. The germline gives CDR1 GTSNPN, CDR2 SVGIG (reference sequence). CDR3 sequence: CAWSPGLTIEQYF. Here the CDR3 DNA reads TGTGCCTGGAGCCCGGGACTCACTATCGAGCAGTACTTC.

This CDR3 is CATSRELAGTSGTGIQYF. The DNA for the CDR3 is TGTGCCACCAGCAGAGAACTCGCCGGGACTAGCGGGACGGGCATTCAGTACTTC. V and J are TRBV15 and TRBJ2-4; 13 nucleotides agree with TRBD2. CDR3 size: 18 residues. Germline loops: CDR1 LNHNV, CDR2 YYDKDF (reference sequence). Trimming took 0 bases from V and 9 from J; bases not matched to a gene: 11.

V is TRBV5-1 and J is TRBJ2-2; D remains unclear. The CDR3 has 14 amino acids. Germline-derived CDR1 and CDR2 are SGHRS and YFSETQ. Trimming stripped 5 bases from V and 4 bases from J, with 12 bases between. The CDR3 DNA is TGCGCCAGCAGGCCAACCAGCGCCACCGGGGAGCTGTTTTTT. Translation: CASRPTSATGELFF.

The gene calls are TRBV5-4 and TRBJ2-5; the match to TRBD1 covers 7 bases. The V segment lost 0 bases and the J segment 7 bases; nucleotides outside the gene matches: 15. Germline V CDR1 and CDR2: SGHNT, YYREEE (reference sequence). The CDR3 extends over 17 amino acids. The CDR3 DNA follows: TGTGCCAGCAGCTTGGCCTTTCTGGGACAGCCCGTCGGGACCCAGTACTTC. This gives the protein CASSLAFLGQPVGTQYF.

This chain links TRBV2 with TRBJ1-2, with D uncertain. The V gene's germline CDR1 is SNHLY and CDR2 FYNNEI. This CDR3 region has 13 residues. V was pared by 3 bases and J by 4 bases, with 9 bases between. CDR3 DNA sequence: TGTGCCAGCAGTGACCGGCAGCCCTATGGCTACACCTTC. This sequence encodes CASSDRQPYGYTF.

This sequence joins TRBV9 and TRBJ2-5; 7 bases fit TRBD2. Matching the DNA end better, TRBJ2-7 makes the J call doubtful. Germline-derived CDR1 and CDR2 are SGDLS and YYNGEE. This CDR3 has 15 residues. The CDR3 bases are TGTGCCAGCAGCGTAGGCCCTAGCGGACTCTACGAGCAGTACTTC. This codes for CASSVGPSGLYEQYF.

The CDR3 loop is CASSPDGPYEQYF. The CDR3, as DNA: TGTGCCAGCAGCCCGGACGGCCCCTACGAGCAGTACTTC. The chain uses TRBV5-6 and TRBJ2-5; no reliable D call. TRBJ2-7 matches the DNA end more closely, so the J call is doubtful. Germline V CDR1 and CDR2: SGHDT, YYEEEE. The CDR3 is 13 residues long.

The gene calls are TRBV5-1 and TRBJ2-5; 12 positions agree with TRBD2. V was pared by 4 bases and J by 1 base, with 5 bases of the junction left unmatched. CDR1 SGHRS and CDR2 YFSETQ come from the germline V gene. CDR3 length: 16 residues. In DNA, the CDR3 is TGCGCCAGCAGCCTTCGACTAGCGGGGGCCCAAGAGACCCAGTACTTC. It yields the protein CASSLRLAGAQETQYF.

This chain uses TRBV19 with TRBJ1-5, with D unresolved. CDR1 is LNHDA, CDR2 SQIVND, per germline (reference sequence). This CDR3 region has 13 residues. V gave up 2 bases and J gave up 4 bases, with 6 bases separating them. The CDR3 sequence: CASSIIGNQPQHF. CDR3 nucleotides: TGTGCCAGTAGTATAATAGGGAATCAGCCCCAGCATTTT.

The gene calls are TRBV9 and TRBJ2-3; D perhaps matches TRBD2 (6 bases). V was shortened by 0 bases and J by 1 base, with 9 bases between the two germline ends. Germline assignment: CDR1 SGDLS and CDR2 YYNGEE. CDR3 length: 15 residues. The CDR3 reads CASSVGVAGTDTQYF. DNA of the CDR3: TGTGCCAGCAGCGTAGGTGTAGCGGGCACAGATACGCAGTATTTT.

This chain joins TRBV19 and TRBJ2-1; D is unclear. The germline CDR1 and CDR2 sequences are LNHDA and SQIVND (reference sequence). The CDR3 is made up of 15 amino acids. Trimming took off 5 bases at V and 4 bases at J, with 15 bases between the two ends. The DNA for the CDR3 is TGTGCCAGTAGTGCCCCACAAGGAAATTACAATGAGCAGTTCTTC. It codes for CASSAPQGNYNEQFF.

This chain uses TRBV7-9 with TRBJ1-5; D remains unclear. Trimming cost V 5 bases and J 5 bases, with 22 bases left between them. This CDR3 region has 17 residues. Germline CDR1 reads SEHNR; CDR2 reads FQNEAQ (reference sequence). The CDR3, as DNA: TGTGCCAGCAGCCCAGGTTGGGGATCGAGGATCCATCAGCCCCAGCATTTT. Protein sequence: CASSPGWGSRIHQPQHF.

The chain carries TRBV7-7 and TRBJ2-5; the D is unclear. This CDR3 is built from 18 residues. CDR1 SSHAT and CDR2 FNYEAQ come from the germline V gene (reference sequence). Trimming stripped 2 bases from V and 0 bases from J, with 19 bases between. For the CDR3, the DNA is TGTGCCAGCAGCTTATATAAAGGAACCGATTTTTACCAAGAGACCCAGTACTTC. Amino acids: CASSLYKGTDFYQETQYF.

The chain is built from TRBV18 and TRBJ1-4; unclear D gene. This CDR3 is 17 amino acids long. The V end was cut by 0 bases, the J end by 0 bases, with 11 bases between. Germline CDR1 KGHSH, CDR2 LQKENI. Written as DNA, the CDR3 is TGTGCCAGCTCACCACCCGGTGACTTTGCAACTAATGAAAAACTGTTTTTT. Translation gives CASSPPGDFATNEKLFF.

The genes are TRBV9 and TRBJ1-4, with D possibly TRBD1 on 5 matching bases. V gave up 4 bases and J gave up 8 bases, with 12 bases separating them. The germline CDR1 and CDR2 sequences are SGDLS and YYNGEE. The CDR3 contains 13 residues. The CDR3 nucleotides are TGTGCCAGCAGCCAAGGCAGGGAGGAAAAACTGTTTTTT. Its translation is CASSQGREEKLFF.

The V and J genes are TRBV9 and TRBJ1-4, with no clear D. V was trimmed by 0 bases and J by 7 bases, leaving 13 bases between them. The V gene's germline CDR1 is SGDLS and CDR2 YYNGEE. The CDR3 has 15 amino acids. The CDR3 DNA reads TGTGCCAGCAGCGTAGAAGGAAGGACGAGTGAAAAACTGTTTTTT. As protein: CASSVEGRTSEKLFF.

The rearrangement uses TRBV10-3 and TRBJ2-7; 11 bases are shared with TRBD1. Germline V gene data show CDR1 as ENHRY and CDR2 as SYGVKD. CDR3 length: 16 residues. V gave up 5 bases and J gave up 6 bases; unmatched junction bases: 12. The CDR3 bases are TGTGCCATCAGTCCCCATTCGGGACAGGGGGGCGGCGAGCAGTACTTC. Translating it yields CAISPHSGQGGGEQYF.

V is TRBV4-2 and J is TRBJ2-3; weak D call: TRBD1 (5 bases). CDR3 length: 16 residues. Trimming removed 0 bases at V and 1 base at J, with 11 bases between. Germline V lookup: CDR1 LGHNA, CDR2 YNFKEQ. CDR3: CASSQDRGGGTDTQYF. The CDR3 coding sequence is TGTGCCAGCAGCCAAGATAGGGGCGGAGGCACAGATACGCAGTATTTT.